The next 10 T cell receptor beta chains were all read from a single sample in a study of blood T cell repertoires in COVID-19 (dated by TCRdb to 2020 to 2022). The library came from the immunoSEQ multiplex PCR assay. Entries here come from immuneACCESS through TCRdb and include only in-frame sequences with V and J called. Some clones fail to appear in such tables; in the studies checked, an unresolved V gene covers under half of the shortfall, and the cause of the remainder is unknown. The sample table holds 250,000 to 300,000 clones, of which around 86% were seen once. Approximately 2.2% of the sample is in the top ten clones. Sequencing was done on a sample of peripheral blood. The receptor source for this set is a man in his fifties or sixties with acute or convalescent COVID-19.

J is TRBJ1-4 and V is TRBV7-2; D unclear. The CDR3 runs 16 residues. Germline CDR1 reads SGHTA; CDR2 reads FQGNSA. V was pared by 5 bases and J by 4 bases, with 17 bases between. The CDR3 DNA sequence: TGTGCCAGCAGCGATTCGCGGGCAGCCGTTAATGAAAAACTGTTTTTT. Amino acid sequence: CASSDSRAAVNEKLFF. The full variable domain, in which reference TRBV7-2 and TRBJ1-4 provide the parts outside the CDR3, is GAGVSQSPSNKVTEKGKDVELRCDPISGHTALYWYRQSLGQGLEFLIYFQGNSAPDKSGLPSDRFSAERTGGSVSTLTIQRTQQEDSAVYLCASSDSRAAVNEKLFFGSGTQLSVL.

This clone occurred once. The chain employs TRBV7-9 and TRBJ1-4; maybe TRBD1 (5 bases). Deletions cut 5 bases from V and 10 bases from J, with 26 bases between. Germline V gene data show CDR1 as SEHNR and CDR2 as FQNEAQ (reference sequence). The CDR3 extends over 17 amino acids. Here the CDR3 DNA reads TGTGCCAGCAGCCTCATCCCAACCGGGGGTGAAAGAGGAAAACTGTTTTTT. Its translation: CASSLIPTGGERGKLFF.

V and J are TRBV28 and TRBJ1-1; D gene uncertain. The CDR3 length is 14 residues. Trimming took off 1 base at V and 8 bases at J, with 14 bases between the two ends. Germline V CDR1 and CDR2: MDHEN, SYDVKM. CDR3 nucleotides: TGTGCCAGCAGTTTATCACTGGAGGGAAGAGAAGCTTTCTTT. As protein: CASSLSLEGREAFF.

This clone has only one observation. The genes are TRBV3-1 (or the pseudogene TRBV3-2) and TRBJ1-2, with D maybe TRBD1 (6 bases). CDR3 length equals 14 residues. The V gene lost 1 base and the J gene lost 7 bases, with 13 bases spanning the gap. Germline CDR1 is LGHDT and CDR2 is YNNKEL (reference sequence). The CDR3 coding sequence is TGTGCCAGCAGCCAAGCCGACAGGACGGTTGGCTACACCTTC. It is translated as CASSQADRTVGYTF.

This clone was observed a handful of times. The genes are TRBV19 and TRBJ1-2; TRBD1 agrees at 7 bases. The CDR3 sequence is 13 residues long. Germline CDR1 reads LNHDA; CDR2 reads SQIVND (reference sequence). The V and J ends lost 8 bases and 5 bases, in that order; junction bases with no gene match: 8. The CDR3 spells CASWVQGWYGYTF. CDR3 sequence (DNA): TGTGCCAGTTGGGTACAGGGGTGGTATGGCTACACCTTC.

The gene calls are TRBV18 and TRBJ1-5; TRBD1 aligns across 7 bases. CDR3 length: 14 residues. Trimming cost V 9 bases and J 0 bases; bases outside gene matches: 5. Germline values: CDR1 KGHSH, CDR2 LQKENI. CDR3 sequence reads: CASSGTDSNQPQHF. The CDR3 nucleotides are TGTGCCAGTTCCGGGACAGATAGCAATCAGCCCCAGCATTTT.

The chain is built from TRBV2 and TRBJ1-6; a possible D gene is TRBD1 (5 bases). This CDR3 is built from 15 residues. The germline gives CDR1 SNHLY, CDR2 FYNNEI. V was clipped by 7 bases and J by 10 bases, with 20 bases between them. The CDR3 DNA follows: TGTGCCAGCAAAGACTTCAGAACACAGGCATCACCCCTCCACTTT. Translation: CASKDFRTQASPLHF.

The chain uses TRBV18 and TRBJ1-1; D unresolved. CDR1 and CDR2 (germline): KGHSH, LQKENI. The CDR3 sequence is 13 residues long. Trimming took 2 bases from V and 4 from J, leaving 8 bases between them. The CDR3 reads CASSPARGTEAFF. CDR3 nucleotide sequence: TGTGCCAGCTCACCAGCCCGGGGCACTGAAGCTTTCTTT. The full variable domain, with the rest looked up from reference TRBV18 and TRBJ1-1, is NAGVMQNPRHLVRRRGQEARLRCSPMKGHSHVYWYRQLPEEGLKFMVYLQKENIIDESGMPKERFSAEFPKEGPSILRIQQVVRGDSAAYFCASSPARGTEAFFGQGTRLTVV.

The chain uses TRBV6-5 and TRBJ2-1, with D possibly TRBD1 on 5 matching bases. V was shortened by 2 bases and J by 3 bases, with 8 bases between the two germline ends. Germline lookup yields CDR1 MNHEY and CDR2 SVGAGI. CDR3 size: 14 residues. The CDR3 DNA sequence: TGTGCCAGCAGTTACGGGGCGGACTACAATGAGCAGTTCTTC. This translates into CASSYGADYNEQFF.

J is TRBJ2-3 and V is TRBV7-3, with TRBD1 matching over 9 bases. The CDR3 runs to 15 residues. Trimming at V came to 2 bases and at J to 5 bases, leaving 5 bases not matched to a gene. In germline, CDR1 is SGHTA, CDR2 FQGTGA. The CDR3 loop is CASSLGGQGVDTQYF. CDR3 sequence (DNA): TGTGCCAGCAGCTTAGGGGGACAGGGTGTAGATACGCAGTATTTT.